Listed below are T cell receptor beta chains from one sample, sequenced in a study of cytomegalovirus exposure and HLA in healthy donors. Generated by immunoSEQ multiplex PCR, the TCRdb table keeps only in-frame clones and is missing some. The table shows about 190,000 clones, with over 60% occurring only once. Sequenced: PBMCs. The receptors originated from a man aged 30-40 years in good health and CMV-seropositive. CDR3s include the opening cysteine and the closing phenylalanine or tryptophan. A D gene is named only where the DNA matches it firmly.

v_call	d_call	cdr3_aa
TRBV6-1	NA	CASSLRQRAGELFF
TRBV9	NA	CASNPSGTGELFF
TRBV10-3	NA	CATSGRESGYEQYF
TRBV5-1	NA	CASSLPGNIQYF
TRBV5-6	TRBD2	CASSLARGGSSYEQYF
TRBV21-1	NA	CASSPPGDREAYEQYF
TRBV30	TRBD2	CAGTLAGGTNTGELFF
TRBV6-5	NA	CASSYPGYGYTF
TRBV19	NA	CASSTDSNSYEQYF
TRBV7-9	NA	CASSPFLRGVGNEKLFF
TRBV5-6	TRBD1	CASTPTGTGTYEQYF
TRBV27	TRBD2	CATRGGGTQYF
TRBV5-8	NA	CALYGRGGAFF
TRBV7-2	TRBD1	CASSAGTEGGKLFF
TRBV19	NA	CASSHGQSGAGNQPQHF
TRBV29-1	NA	CSVGKSTYTEAFF
TRBV15	TRBD2	CATSASRGGSYEQYF
TRBV5-4	NA	CASSGDSSSYNEQFF
TRBV27	TRBD2	CASRRLAAEVHEQYF
TRBV7-9	NA	CASSLGRRGLATNEKLFF
TRBV6-5	NA	CASSYGRGRTDTQYF
TRBV4-3	TRBD2	CASSQGEAGGPGSYNEQFF
TRBV27	TRBD1	CASSPDRAFYEQYF
TRBV5-1	TRBD2	CASSSSGGALTDTQYF
TRBV2	NA	CASRGDGPEAFF
TRBV11-2	TRBD1	CASSRTGGNLNNEQFF
TRBV25-1	TRBD2	CASSPRAGGSYNEQFF
TRBV11-3	NA	CASSPLAGRGTGELFF
TRBV9	TRBD2	CASSQAGGHETQYF
TRBV12-2	NA	CASRLEESGQLSYEQYF
TRBV30	NA	CACRPELGFTQYF
TRBV29-1	NA	CSVASGTGETQYF
TRBV14	NA	CASSQQVAKNIQYF
TRBV2	NA	CASGRGVTTGELFF
TRBV7-8	TRBD2	CASSQGRLAGVSGANVLTF
TRBV28	NA	CAILKGGSSNQPQHF
TRBV9	TRBD2	CASSVAGGGEQYF
TRBV5-5	NA	CASSPDRFEQYF
TRBV19	NA	CASSTGTHPYNEQFF
TRBV27	NA	CASSAVFTSTDTQYF
TRBV7-9	NA	CSSSSGVRVEQYF
TRBV30	TRBD1	CAWRSQGGHEQYF
TRBV7-2	TRBD2	CASSPWTSASSYNEQFF
TRBV28	NA	CASRPSVGQSYNEQFF
TRBV27	NA	CASSSDGSSYNEQFF
TRBV7-9	TRBD1	CASSSGQNYGYTF
TRBV4-3	NA	CASSQGLRSTDTQYF
TRBV27	NA	CASSLGGGHYEQYF
TRBV28	TRBD2	CASSSGTYNEQFF
TRBV5-4	TRBD2	CASSLDGTMETQYF
TRBV5-3	TRBD1	CARRGCPGQGALGYTF
TRBV11-2	NA	CASSVEGYTIYF
TRBV6-6	TRBD1	CASSIQGNIGEQYF
TRBV5-6	NA	CASSSPGGGGPGELFF
TRBV30	NA	CAWSEKAGNSPLHF